A single sample gave rise to the 13 T cell receptor beta chains below, sequenced in a study of Ad26.COV2.S vaccination and SARS-CoV-2 variants. Documented treatment: some 20 received Ad26.COV2.S at low or high dose, single or two shots; about 5 received placebo; per-sample allocation not given. Collection of the samples took place on day 63 after the first injection of vaccine or placebo. Assay used: immunoSEQ multiplex PCR; TCRdb lists only in-frame clones, some missing. Among around 450,000 clones listed, nearly 90% were seen once. Sequenced material: peripheral blood, taken in a trial of Ad26.COV2.S vaccine versus placebo. These receptors all come from a person between 18 and 65 years old who received the Ad26.COV2.S COVID-19 vaccine or a placebo.

This chain links TRBV24-1 with TRBJ2-7; tentatively, D is TRBD1 (6 bases). The CDR3 consists of 16 residues. The V gene lost 5 bases and the J gene lost 0 bases, with 16 bases spanning the gap. The germline gives CDR1 KGHDR, CDR2 SFDVKD. The CDR3 sequence: CATSVAPGDVSYEQYV. The CDR3 DNA is TGTGCCACCAGTGTGGCGCCAGGGGACGTCTCCTACGAGCAGTACGTC.

This chain connects TRBV6-1 to TRBJ1-1, with unresolved D. The CDR3 length is 15 residues. V dropped 1 base and J dropped 4 bases, with 13 bases sitting between them. Germline values: CDR1 MNHNS, CDR2 SASEGT. As DNA, the CDR3 is TGTGCCAGCAGTGAAGGGAAGGCCGGAGGCACTGAAGCTTTCTTT. Translated, it gives CASSEGKAGGTEAFF.

The CDR3, as DNA: TGTGCCTGGAGGTGGGCAGAAGCCTACGAGCAGTACTTC. Translated: CAWRWAEAYEQYF. J is TRBJ2-7 and V is TRBV30, with unresolved D. This CDR3 comprises 13 residues. Germline assignment: CDR1 GTSNPN and CDR2 SVGIG (reference sequence). Trimming shortened V by 3 bases and J by 2 bases, and 11 bases separated the two germline ends.

This clone has only one observation. The gene calls are TRBV7-9 and TRBJ2-3; 8 nucleotides line up with TRBD1. The CDR3 spans 18 residues. In germline, CDR1 is SEHNR, CDR2 FQNEAQ (reference sequence). The V segment lost 1 base and the J segment 2 bases; nucleotides outside the gene matches: 11. The CDR3 loop reads CASSLGQGTVFNTDTQYF. CDR3 sequence (DNA): TGTGCCAGCAGCTTAGGACAGGGGACTGTTTTCAACACAGATACGCAGTATTTT.

The chain employs TRBV7-2 and TRBJ2-1; D unresolved. The germline V gene encodes CDR1 SGHTA and CDR2 FQGNSA. The V and J ends lost 3 bases and 0 bases respectively, with 6 bases between them. The CDR3 covers 14 residues. The CDR3: CASSFRSSYNEQFF. CDR3 DNA sequence: TGTGCCAGCAGCTTTAGGTCCTCCTACAATGAGCAGTTCTTC.

V usage is TRBV7-3 and J usage is TRBJ2-1, with D possibly called TRBD1 or TRBD2 (5 bases each). Looked up from germline, CDR1 is SGHTA and CDR2 is FQGTGA. V was trimmed by 1 base and J by 5 bases, leaving 18 bases between them. The CDR3 length is 17 residues. This CDR3 is CASSLIYRRAGDNEQFF. The CDR3 bases are TGTGCCAGCAGCTTAATTTACAGGCGGGCCGGGGACAATGAGCAGTTCTTC.

This sequence joins TRBV6-5 and TRBJ1-5; 9 bases are shared with TRBD1. V shed 4 bases, J shed 7 bases, and the junction held 5 bases outside the gene matches. The CDR3 is 14 amino acids. CDR1 is MNHEY, CDR2 SVGAGI, per germline. In DNA, the CDR3 is TGTGCCAGCAGTTCACAGGGGGCGGACCAGCCCCAGCATTTT. Translation: CASSSQGADQPQHF.

This clone was seen only once. V and J are TRBV5-6 and TRBJ1-2, with D perhaps TRBD1 (6 bases). Germline V gives CDR1 SGHDT, CDR2 YYEEEE. This CDR3 is 13 amino acids long. Trimming pared 4 bases from V and 6 bases from J, leaving 13 bases between. The DNA for the CDR3 is TGTGCCAGCAGCCCCCGGGGGGCCGATGGCTACACCTTC. Translating gives CASSPRGADGYTF.

V usage is TRBV18 and J usage is TRBJ1-3; the D is unclear. Germline loops: CDR1 KGHSH, CDR2 LQKENI. V lost 4 bases and J lost 1, with 20 bases in between. The CDR3 has 18 residues. CDR3: CASSRRLGQLMSGNTIYF. The CDR3 DNA reads as TGTGCCAGCTCACGACGGCTAGGGCAACTTATGTCTGGAAACACCATATATTTT.

The chain carries TRBV4-3 and TRBJ1-2; D is undetermined. With 1 base removed from V and 4 bases from J, the gap between germline ends came to 10 bases. The CDR3 covers 14 residues. From germline, CDR1 is LGHNA and CDR2 YSLEER. The DNA of the CDR3 is TGCGCCAGCAGCCAAGTGTCGGCACCCTATGGCTACACCTTC. It yields the protein CASSQVSAPYGYTF.

CDR3 residues: CASSQDSRTNYGYTF. CDR3 sequence (DNA): TGCGCCAGCAGCCAAGATAGCAGAACTAACTATGGCTACACCTTC. The chain employs TRBV4-3 and TRBJ1-2; D is ambiguous. The V gene lost 0 bases and the J gene lost 0 bases, with 8 bases spanning the gap. From germline, CDR1 is LGHNA and CDR2 YSLEER. The CDR3 runs to 15 residues.

The chain recombines TRBV27 with TRBJ2-2; TRBD2 might be the D (5 bases). The CDR3 is made up of 15 amino acids. With 5 bases removed from V and 3 bases from J, the gap between germline ends came to 13 bases. Germline CDR1 MNHEY, CDR2 SMNVEV (reference sequence). CDR3 region: CASSKLRGDTGELFF. In DNA, the CDR3 is TGTGCCAGCAGTAAACTACGGGGTGACACCGGGGAGCTGTTTTTT.

The V call is TRBV5-1, the J call TRBJ2-5, with TRBD2 matching over 9 bases. The V gene end was trimmed by 4 bases and the J gene end by 3 bases; junction bases not matched to a gene: 4. CDR1 is SGHRS and CDR2 is YFSETQ in the germline V gene. The CDR3 length is 14 residues. CDR3 region: CASSLERGEETQYF. CDR3 bases: TGCGCCAGCAGCCTGGAGCGGGGGGAAGAGACCCAGTACTTC. The complete variable domain, with remaining parts taken from reference TRBV5-1 and TRBJ2-5, reads KAGVTQTPRYLIKTRGQQVTLSCSPISGHRSVSWYQQTPGQGLQFLFEYFSETQRNKGNFPGRFSGRQFSNSRSEMNVSTLELGDSALYLCASSLERGEETQYFGPGTRLLVL.